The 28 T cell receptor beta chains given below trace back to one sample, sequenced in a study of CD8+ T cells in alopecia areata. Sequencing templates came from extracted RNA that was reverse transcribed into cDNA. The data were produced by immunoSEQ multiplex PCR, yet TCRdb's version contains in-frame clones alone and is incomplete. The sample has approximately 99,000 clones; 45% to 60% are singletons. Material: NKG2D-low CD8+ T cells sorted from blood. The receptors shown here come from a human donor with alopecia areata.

The CDR3 sequence: CSVEDRTDTQYF. The CDR3 DNA reads TGCAGCGTTGAAGATAGGACGGATACGCAGTATTTT. The rearrangement uses TRBV29-1 and TRBJ2-3; D is ambiguous. V gave up 0 bases and J gave up 6 bases, with 7 bases separating them. Per germline, CDR1 SQVTM and CDR2 ANQGSEA. This CDR3 is built from 12 residues.

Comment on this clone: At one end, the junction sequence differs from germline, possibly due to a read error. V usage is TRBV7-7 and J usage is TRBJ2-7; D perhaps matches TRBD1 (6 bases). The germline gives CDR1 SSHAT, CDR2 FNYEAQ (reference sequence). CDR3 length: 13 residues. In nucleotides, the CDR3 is TGTGCTAGCAGTCCAAACAGGGTGCACGAGCAGTACTTC. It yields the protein CASSPNRVHEQYF.

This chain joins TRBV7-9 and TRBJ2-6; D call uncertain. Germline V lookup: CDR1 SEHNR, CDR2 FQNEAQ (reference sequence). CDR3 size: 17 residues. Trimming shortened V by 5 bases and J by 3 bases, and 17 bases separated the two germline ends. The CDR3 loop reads CASSHPAFRVGANVLTF. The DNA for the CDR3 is TGTGCCAGCAGCCATCCGGCCTTTCGGGTTGGGGCCAACGTCCTGACTTTC.

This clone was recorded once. The CDR3 protein is CASSLEIAGVYEQYF. The DNA of the CDR3 is TGTGCCAGCAGCTTAGAAATAGCGGGAGTCTACGAGCAGTACTTC. The J gene is TRBJ2-7, the V gene TRBV11-2; TRBD2 matches at 9 bases. Trimming cost V 0 bases and J 3 bases; bases outside gene matches: 3. The CDR3 is made up of 15 amino acids. Germline-derived CDR1 and CDR2 are SGHAT and FQNNGV.

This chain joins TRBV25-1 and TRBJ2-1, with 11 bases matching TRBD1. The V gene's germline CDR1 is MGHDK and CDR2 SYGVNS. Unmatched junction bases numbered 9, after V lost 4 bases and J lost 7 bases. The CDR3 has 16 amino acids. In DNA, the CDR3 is TGTGCCAGCAGTGGAACCGGGACAGGGGGTTTAAATGAGCAGTTCTTC. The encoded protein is CASSGTGTGGLNEQFF. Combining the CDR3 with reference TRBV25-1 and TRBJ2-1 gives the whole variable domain EADIYQTPRYLVIGTGKKITLECSQTMGHDKMYWYQQDPGMELHLIHYSYGVNSTEKGDLSSESTVSRIRTEHFPLTLESARPSHTSQYLCASSGTGTGGLNEQFFGPGTRLTVL.

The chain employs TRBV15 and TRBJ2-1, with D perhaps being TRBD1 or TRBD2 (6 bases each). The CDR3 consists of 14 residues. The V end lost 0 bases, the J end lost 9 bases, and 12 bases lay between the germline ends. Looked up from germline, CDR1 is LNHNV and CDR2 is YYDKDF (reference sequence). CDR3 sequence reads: CATSRDVGGPEQFF. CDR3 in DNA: TGTGCCACCAGCAGAGATGTTGGGGGGCCTGAGCAGTTCTTC.

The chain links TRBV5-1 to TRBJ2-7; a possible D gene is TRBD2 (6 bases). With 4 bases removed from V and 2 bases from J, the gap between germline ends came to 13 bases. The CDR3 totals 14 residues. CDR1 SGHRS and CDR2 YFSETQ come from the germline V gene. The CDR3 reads CASSPRLGTYEQYF. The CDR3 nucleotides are TGCGCCAGCAGCCCAAGACTAGGAACCTACGAGCAGTACTTC.

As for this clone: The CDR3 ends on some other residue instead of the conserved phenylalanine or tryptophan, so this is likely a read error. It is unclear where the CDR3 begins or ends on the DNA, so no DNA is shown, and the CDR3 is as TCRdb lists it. The CDR3 sequence is CASSLSRTGQGV. The chain employs TRBV27 and TRBJ1-2; the DNA was not used to check the table's D call, TRBD1. Looked up from germline, CDR1 is MNHEY and CDR2 is SMNVEV (reference sequence). The CDR3 sequence runs 12 residues, both termini included.

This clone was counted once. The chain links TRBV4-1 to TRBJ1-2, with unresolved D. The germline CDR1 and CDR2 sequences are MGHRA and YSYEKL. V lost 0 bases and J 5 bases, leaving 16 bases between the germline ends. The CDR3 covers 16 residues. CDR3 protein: CASSQDRQDEPYGYTF. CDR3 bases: TGCGCCAGCAGCCAAGATCGGCAAGATGAACCTTATGGCTACACCTTC.

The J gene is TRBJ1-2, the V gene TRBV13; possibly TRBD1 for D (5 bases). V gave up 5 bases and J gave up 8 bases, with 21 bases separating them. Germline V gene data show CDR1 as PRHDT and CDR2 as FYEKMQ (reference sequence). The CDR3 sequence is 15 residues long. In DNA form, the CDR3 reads TGTGCCAGCAGCCCCCGAGGGCAGGGAGGCTACGGCTACACCTTC. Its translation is CASSPRGQGGYGYTF.

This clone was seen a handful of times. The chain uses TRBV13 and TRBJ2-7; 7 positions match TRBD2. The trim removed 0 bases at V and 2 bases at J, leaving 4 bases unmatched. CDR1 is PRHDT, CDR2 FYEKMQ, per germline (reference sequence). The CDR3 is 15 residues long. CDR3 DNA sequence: TGTGCCAGCAGCTTAGGGGGCGGGAGTCCCTACGAGCAGTACTTC. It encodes CASSLGGGSPYEQYF.

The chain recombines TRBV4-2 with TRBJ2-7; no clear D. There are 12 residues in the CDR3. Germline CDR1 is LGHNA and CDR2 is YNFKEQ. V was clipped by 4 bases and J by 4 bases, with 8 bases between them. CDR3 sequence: CASSPGEYEQYF. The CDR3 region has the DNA TGTGCCAGCAGCCCAGGTGAATACGAGCAGTACTTC.

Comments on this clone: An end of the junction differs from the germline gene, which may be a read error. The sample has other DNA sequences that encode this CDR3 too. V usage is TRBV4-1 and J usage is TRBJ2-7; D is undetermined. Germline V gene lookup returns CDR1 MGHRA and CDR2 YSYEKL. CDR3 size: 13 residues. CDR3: CASSQGMWSQQYF. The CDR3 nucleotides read TGTGCCAGCAGCCAAGGGATGTGGTCGCAGCAGTACTTC.

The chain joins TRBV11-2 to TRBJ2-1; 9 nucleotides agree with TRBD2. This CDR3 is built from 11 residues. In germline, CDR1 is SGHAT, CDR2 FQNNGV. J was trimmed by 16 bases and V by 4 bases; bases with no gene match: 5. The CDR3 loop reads CASSSGTSTFF. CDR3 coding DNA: TGTGCCAGCAGCTCCGGGACTAGCACCTTCTTC.

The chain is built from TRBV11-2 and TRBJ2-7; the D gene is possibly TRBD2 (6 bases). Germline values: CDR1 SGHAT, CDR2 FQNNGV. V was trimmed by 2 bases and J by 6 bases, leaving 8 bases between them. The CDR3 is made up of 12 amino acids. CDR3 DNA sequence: TGTGCCAGCAGCTTACTAGCGCCCGAGCAGTACTTC. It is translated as CASSLLAPEQYF.

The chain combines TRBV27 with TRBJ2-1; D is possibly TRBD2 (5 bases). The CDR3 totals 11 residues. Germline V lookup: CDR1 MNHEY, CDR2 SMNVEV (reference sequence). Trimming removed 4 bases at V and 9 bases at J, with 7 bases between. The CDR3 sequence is CASSSGSEQFF. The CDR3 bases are TGTGCCAGCAGTTCTGGGAGTGAGCAGTTCTTC.

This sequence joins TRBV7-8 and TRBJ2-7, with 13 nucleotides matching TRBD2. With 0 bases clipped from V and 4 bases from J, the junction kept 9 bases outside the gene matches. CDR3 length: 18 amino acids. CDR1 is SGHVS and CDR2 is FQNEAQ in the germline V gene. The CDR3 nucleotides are TGTGCCAGCAGCTTAGCTGGGACTAGCGGGGCCCCTGAGTACGAGCAGTACTTC. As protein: CASSLAGTSGAPEYEQYF.

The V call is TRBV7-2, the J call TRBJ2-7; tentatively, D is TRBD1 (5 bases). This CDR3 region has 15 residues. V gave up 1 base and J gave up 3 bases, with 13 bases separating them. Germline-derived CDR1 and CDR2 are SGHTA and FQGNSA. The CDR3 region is CASSLGGHGNYEQYF. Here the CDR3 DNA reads TGTGCCAGCAGCTTAGGTGGACACGGCAACTACGAGCAGTACTTC. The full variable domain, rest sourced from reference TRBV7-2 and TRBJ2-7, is GAGVSQSPSNKVTEKGKDVELRCDPISGHTALYWYRQSLGQGLEFLIYFQGNSAPDKSGLPSDRFSAERTGGSVSTLTIQRTQQEDSAVYLCASSLGGHGNYEQYFGPGTRLTVT.

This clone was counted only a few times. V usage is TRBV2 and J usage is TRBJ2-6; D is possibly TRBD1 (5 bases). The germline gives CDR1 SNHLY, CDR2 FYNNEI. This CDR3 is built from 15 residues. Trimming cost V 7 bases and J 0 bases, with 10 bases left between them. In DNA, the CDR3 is TGTGCCAGCAAACAGGATTTCTCTGGGGCCAACGTCCTGACTTTC. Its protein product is CASKQDFSGANVLTF.

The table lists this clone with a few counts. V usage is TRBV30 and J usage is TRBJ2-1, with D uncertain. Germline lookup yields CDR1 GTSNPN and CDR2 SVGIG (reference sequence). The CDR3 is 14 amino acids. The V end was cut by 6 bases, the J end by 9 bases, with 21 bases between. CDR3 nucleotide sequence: TGTGCCTGCTCAACATCCTACTACAGTACTGAGCAGTTCTTC. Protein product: CACSTSYYSTEQFF.

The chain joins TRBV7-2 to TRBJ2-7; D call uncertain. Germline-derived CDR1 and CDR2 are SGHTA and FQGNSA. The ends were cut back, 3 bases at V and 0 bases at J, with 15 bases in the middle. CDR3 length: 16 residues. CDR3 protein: CASSFEPTISSYEQYF. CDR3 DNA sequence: TGTGCCAGCAGCTTTGAACCTACCATTAGCTCCTACGAGCAGTACTTC.

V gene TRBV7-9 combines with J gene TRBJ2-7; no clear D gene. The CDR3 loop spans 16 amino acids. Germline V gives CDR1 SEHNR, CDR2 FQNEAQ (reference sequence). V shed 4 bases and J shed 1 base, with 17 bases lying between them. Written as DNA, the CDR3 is TGTGCCAGCAGCTCCGCCAATTCCCCAGGTTCCTACGAGCAGTACTTC. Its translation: CASSSANSPGSYEQYF. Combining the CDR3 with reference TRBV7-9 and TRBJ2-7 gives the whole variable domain DTGVSQNPRHKITKRGQNVTFRCDPISEHNRLYWYRQTLGQGPEFLTYFQNEAQLEKSRLLSDRFSAERPKGSFSTLEIQRTEQGDSAMYLCASSSANSPGSYEQYFGPGTRLTVT.

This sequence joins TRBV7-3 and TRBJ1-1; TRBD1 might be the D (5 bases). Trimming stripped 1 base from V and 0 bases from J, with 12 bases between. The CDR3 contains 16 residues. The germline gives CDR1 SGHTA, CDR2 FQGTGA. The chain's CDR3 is CASSLRGGVMNTEAFF. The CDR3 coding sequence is TGTGCCAGCAGCTTAAGGGGAGGGGTAATGAACACTGAAGCTTTCTTT. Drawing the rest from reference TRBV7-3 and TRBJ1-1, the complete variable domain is GAGVSQTPSNKVTEKGKYVELRCDPISGHTALYWYRQSLGQGPEFLIYFQGTGAADDSGLPNDRFFAVRPEGSVSTLKIQRTERGDSAVYLCASSLRGGVMNTEAFFGQGTRLTVV.

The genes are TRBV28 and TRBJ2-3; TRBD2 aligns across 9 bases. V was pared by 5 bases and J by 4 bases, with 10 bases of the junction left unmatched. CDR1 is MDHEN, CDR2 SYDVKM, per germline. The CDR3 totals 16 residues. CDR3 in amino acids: CASSPTGTSIPDTQYF. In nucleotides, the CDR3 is TGTGCCAGCAGTCCCACCGGGACTAGCATCCCAGATACGCAGTATTTT.

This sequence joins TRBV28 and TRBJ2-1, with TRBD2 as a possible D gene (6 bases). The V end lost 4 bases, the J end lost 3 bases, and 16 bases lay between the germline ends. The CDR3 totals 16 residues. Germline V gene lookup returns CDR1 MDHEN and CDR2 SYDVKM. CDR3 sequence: CASSSVGTPGYNEQFF. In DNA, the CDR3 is TGTGCCAGCAGTTCCGTCGGGACTCCTGGCTACAATGAGCAGTTCTTC. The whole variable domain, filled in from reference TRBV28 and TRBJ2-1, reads DVKVTQSSRYLVKRTGEKVFLECVQDMDHENMFWYRQDPGLGLRLIYFSYDVKMKEKGDIPEGYSVSREKKERFSLILESASTNQTSMYLCASSSVGTPGYNEQFFGPGTRLTVL.

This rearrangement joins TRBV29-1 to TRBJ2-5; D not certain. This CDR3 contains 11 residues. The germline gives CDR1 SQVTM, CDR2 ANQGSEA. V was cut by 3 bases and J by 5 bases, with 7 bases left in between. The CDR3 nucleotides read TGCAGCGTTGACACAGTGGAGACCCAGTACTTC. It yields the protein CSVDTVETQYF.

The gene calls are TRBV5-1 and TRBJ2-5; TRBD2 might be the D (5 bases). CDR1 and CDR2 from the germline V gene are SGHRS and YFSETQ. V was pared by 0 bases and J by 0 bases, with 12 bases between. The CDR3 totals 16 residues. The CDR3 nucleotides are TGCGCCAGCAGCTTGGGACTACTCAAGAACCAAGAGACCCAGTACTTC. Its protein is CASSLGLLKNQETQYF.

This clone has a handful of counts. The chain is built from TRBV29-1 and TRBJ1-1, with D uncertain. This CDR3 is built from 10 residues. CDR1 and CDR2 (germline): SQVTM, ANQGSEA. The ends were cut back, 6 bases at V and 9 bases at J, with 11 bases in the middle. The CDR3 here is CSVRLDQAFF. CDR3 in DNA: TGCAGCGTCCGCCTGGACCAAGCTTTCTTT.